The T cell receptor (beta chain) under discussion was sequenced for a study of blood T cell repertoires in COVID-19. Study as a whole: The samples span acute and convalescent COVID-19 from the United States, Italy and Spain. Sources were T cells, B-cell-depleted T cells, or PBMCs; the material itself was cDNA or gDNA.

This CDR3 has 15 residues. Germline CDR1 KGHSH, CDR2 LQKENI. V lost 6 bases, J lost 2 bases, and 8 bases stayed unmatched. Study processing details: It was from reference gene primer amplification that nucleated cell counts were estimated. TCRdb's table, derived via immunoSEQ multiplex PCR, lists solely in-frame clones and lacks some. From that table come the V and J calls and clone size; the DNA was used to work out D and trimming. The sample has 40,000 to 55,000 clones, under 90% seen once; the top ten hold more than 4%. This TCR derives from a woman in her 70s with acute or convalescent COVID-19. V gene TRBV18 combines with J gene TRBJ2-3, with 7 bases identical to TRBD2. The source material was peripheral blood. The CDR3 DNA is TGTGCCAGCTCGCACACTAGCGAATTCACAGATACGCAGTATTTT. It codes for CASSHTSEFTDTQYF.